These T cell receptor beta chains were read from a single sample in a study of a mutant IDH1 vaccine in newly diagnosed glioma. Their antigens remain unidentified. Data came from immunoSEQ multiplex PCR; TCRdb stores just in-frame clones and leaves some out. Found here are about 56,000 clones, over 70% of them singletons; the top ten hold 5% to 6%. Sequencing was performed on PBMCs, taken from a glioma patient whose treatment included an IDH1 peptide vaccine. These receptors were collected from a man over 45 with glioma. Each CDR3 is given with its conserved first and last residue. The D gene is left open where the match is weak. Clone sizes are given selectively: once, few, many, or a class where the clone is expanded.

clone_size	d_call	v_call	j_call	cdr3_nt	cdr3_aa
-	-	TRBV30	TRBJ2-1	TGTGCCTGGAGTGTACGGAGAACAGGGTACAATGAGCAGTTCTTC	CAWSVRRTGYNEQFF
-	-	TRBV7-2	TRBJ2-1	TGTGCCAGCAGCTTTACCAGAAACAATGAGCAGTTCTTC	CASSFTRNNEQFF
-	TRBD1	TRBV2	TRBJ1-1	TGTGCCAGCTTCGGACAGGGAGTGGGTGAAGCTTTCTTT	CASFGQGVGEAFF
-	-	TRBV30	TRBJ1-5	TGTGCCTGGAGTGTAATGAACAATCAGCCCCAGCATTTT	CAWSVMNNQPQHF
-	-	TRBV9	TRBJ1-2	TGTGCCAGCGGTGACCCCTGGGTGCCGGAAGACTATGGCTACACCTTC	CASGDPWVPEDYGYTF
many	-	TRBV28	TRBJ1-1	TGTGCCAGCAGTGGTAGAGGAGACACTGAAGCTTTCTTT	CASSGRGDTEAFF
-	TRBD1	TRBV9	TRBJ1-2	TGTGCCAGCAGCGTAGGGGACAGAGTAGCCTATGGCTACACCTTC	CASSVGDRVAYGYTF
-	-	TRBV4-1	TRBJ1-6	TGCGCCAGCAGCCAGGAGGTAGACTCTGGGAGACCTTCACCCCTCCACTTT	CASSQEVDSGRPSPLHF
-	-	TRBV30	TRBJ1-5	TGTGCCTGGAGTCCCAGGGGCAATCAGCCCCAGCATTTT	CAWSPRGNQPQHF
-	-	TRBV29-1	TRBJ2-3	TGCAGCGTTGAAGTACGTACCCCAACTCGCAGGGGCTCACAAGATACGCAGTATTTT	CSVEVRTPTRRGSQDTQYF
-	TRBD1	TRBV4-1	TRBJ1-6	TGCGCCAGCAGCCAAGATGGACAGGGAGGTTCACCCCTCCACTTT	CASSQDGQGGSPLHF
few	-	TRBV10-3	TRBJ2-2	TGTGCCATCAGTGAGACCCTTAGCGGGAACACCGGGGAGCTGTTTTTT	CAISETLSGNTGELFF
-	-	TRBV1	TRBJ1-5	TGCACCAGCAGCCATTTTCTTTCTCGGCTCAACCGGCAGCCCCAGCATTTT	CTSSHFLSRLNRQPQHF
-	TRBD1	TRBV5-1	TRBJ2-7	TGCGCCAGCAGCTTCGACAGGGGACCTCCCTACGAGCAGTACTTC	CASSFDRGPPYEQYF
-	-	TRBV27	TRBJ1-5	TGTGCCAGCAGTCTTAGGGGGAGCAATCAGCCCCAGCATTTT	CASSLRGSNQPQHF
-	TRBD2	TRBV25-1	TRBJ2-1	TGTGCCAGCAGTGGGGCGTGGGAGGGGAATGAGCAGTTCTTC	CASSGAWEGNEQFF
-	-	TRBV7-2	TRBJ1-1	TGTGCCAGCAGCTCGGGGGCAGGGGCGAACACTGAAGCTTTCTTT	CASSSGAGANTEAFF
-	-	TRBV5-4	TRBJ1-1	TGTGCCAGCAGCTTGGGAACCTTTGGGGACACTGAAGCTTTCTTT	CASSLGTFGDTEAFF
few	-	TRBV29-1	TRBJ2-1	TGCAGCGCCCGACAGGTGAATGAGCAGTTCTTC	CSARQVNEQFF
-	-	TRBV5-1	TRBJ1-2	TGCGCCAGCAGCTTGGAACCGGGGGCCTACTGGGGCTACACCTTC	CASSLEPGAYWGYTF
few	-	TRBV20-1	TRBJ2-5	TGCAGTGCTAGCGACAGGGAGACCCAGTACTTC	CSASDRETQYF
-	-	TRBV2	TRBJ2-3	TGTGCCAGCAGTGATAGCACAGATACGCAGTATTTT	CASSDSTDTQYF
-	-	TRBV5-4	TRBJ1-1	TGTGCCAGCAGCTTGAACGAGGACACTGAAGCTTTCTTT	CASSLNEDTEAFF
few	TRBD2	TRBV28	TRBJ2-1	TGTGCCAGCAGTTCCCTGACTAGCGGGGGGGCAGGGGAGCAGTTCTTC	CASSSLTSGGAGEQFF
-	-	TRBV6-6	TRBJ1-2	TGTGCCAGCACTCTAACGGCAGCCGCTAACTATGGCTACACCTTC	CASTLTAAANYGYTF
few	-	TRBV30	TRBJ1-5	TGTGCCTGGAGAGGGCAGAGCAATCAGCCCCAGCATTTT	CAWRGQSNQPQHF
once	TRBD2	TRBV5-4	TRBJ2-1	TGTGCCAGCAGGTCTAGCGGGGGATATAGCTCCTACAATGAGCAGTTCTTC	CASRSSGGYSSYNEQFF
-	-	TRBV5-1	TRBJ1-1	TGCGCCAGCAGCGAAGGTATGAACACTGAAGCTTTCTTT	CASSEGMNTEAFF
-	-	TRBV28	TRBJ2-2	TGTGCCAGCAAGGGGCTCACCGGGGAGCTGTTTTTT	CASKGLTGELFF
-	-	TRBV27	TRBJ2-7	TGTGCCAGCCAGCCGCGCACAAGCTCCTACGAGCAGTACTTC	CASQPRTSSYEQYF
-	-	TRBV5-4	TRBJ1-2	TGTGCCAGCAGCTTGCAGGGAACGTTAAACTATGGCTACACCTTC	CASSLQGTLNYGYTF
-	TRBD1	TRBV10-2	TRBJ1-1	TGCGCCAGCAGTTTACCACAGGGGCAGAACACTGAAGCTTTCTTT	CASSLPQGQNTEAFF
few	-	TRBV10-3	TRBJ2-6	TGTGCCATCGGCCCGGGACTTCACTCTGGGGCCAACGTCCTGACTTTC	CAIGPGLHSGANVLTF
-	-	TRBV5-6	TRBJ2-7	TGTGCCAGCAGATCCGGTCCCTACGAGCAGTACTTC	CASRSGPYEQYF
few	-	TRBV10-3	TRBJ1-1	TGTGCCATCAGGAGGGGGGCATCAGGTGAAGCTTTCTTT	CAIRRGASGEAFF
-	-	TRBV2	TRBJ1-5	TGTGCCAGCAGTCTGACAGGCACTAATCAGCCCCAGCATTTT	CASSLTGTNQPQHF
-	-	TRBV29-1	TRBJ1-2	TGCAGCGTTTTGGGACAATTAAACTATGGCTACACCTTC	CSVLGQLNYGYTF
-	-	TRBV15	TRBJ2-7	TGTGCCACCAGCGACGGACGGGGTGACGAGCAGTACTTC	CATSDGRGDEQYF
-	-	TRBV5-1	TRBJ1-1	TGCGCCAGCAGCGCCCTGGGCAGGAACACTGAAGCTTTCTTT	CASSALGRNTEAFF
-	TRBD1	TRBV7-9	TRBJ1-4	TGTGCCAGCAGCAAAACAGGGGCCGAGGCTGAAAAACTGTTTTTT	CASSKTGAEAEKLFF
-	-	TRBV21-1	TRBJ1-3	TGTGCCAGCACGGAGGGGGAGGCGGGAAACACCATATATTTT	CASTEGEAGNTIYF
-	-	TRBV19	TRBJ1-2	TGTGCCAGTAGTGTCAACTATGGCTACACCTTC	CASSVNYGYTF
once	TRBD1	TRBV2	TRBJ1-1	TGTGCCAGCAGCGTTGGACAGGGAGGATACACTGAAGCTTTCTTT	CASSVGQGGYTEAFF
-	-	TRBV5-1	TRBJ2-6	TGCGCCAGCAGCTTCTCGACAGCTAGCTCTGGGGCCAACGTCCTGACTTTC	CASSFSTASSGANVLTF
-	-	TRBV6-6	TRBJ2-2	TGTGCCACCCTACCTAGGTATCCGAACACCGGGGAGCTGTTTTTT	CATLPRYPNTGELFF
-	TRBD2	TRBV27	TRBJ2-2	TGTGCCAGCAGGTACAGCGGGGGGGCGACCGGGGAGCTGTTTTTT	CASRYSGGATGELFF
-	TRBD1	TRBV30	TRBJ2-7	TGTGCCTCGTATAAACCGGGACAGCTCCCTGGAGAGCAGTACTTC	CASYKPGQLPGEQYF
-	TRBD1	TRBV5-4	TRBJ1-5	TGTGCCAGCAGCTCGAAATCCGGGACAGGGGAGGACGGCAATCAGCCCCAGCATTTT	CASSSKSGTGEDGNQPQHF
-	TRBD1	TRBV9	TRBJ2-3	TGTGCCAGCAGCGTGAGTGGGACAGACACAGATACGCAGTATTTT	CASSVSGTDTDTQYF
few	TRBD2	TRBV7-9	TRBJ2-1	TGTGCCAGCAGCCTTACCGGGAGGAGGGATGAGCAGTTCTTC	CASSLTGRRDEQFF
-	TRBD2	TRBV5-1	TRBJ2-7	TGCGCCAGCAGCGCCTCTAGCGGGGCCTACGAGCAGTACTTC	CASSASSGAYEQYF
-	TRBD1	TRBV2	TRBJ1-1	TGTGCCAGCAGTGGTCTAGGGGGCAACACTGAAGCTTTCTTT	CASSGLGGNTEAFF
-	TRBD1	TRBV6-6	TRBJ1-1	TGTGCCAGCAGTCGCTCAGAGGGGGCGACTGAAGCTTTCTTT	CASSRSEGATEAFF